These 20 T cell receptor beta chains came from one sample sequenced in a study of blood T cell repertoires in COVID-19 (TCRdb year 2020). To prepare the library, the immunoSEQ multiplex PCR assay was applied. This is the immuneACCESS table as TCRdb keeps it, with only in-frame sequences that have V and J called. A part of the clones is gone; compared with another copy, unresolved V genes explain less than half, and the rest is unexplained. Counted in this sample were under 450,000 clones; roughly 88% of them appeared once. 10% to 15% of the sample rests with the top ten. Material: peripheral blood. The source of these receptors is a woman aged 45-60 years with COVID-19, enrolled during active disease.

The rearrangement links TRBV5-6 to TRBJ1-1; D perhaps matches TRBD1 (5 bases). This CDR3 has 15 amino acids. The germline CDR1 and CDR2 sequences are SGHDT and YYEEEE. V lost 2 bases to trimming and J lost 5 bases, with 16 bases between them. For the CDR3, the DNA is TGTGCCAGCAGCTTTGGTACAGGAACCCAAACTGAAGCTTTCTTT. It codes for CASSFGTGTQTEAFF.

The CDR3 DNA reads TGTGCCAGCAGCCTCGGGACTAGCGGGGGGGAGACCCAGTACTTC. It yields the protein CASSLGTSGGETQYF. The chain has TRBV11-1 and TRBJ2-5; 15 positions match TRBD2. The CDR3 spans 15 residues. J lost 5 bases, V lost 5 bases, and 3 bases had no gene match. Germline-derived CDR1 and CDR2 are SGHAT and FQDESV (reference sequence).

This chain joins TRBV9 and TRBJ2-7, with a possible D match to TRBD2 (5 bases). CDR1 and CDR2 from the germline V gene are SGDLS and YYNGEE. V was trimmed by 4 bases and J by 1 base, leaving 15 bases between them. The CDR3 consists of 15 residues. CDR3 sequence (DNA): TGTGCCAGCAGCCCTACAGCACGGGGATCCTACGAGCAGTACTTC. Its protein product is CASSPTARGSYEQYF.

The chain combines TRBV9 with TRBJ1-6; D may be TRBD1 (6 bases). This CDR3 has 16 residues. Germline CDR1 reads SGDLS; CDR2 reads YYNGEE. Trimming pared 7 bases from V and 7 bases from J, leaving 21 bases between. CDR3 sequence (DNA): TGTGCCAGCGGACCGCTGCCGGGACAAGGAAATTCACCCCTCCACTTT. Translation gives CASGPLPGQGNSPLHF.

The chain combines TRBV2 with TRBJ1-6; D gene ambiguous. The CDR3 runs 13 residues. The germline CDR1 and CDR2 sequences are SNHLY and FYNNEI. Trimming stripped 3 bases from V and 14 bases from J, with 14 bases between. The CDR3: CASSDRLGGSLHF. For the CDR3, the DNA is TGTGCCAGCAGTGACAGGCTAGGAGGTTCCCTCCACTTT.

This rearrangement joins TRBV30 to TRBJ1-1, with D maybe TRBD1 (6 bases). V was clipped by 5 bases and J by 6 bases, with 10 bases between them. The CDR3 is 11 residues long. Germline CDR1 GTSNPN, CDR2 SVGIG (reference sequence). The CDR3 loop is CAWARQAEAFF. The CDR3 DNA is TGTGCCTGGGCCCGACAGGCTGAAGCTTTCTTT.

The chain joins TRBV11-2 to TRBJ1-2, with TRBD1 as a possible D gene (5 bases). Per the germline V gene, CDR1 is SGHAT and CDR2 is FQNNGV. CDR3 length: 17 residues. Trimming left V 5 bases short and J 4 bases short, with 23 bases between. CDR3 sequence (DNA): TGTGCCAGCAGCACAGGCTTGGTGGATGCCCTAATCTATGGCTACACCTTC. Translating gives CASSTGLVDALIYGYTF.

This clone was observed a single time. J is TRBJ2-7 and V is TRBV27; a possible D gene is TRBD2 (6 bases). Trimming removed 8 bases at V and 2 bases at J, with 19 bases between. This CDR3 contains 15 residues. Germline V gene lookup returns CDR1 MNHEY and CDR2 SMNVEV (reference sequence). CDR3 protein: CASGSNWGGAYEQYF. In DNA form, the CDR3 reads TGTGCCAGCGGCTCCAACTGGGGCGGGGCCTACGAGCAGTACTTC.

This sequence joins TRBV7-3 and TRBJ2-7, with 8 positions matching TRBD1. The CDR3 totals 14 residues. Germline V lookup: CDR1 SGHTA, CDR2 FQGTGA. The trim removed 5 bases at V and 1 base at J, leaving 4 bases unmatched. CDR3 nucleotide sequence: TGTGCCAGCAGCCCCGGGACAGGTTCCTACGAGCAGTACTTC. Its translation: CASSPGTGSYEQYF.

The DNA of the CDR3 is TGTGCTAGTGGTTTGGCACCGGGACAGCAAGAGACCCAGTACTTC. This gives the protein CASGLAPGQQETQYF. J is TRBJ2-5 and V is TRBV12-5, with 7 bases that match TRBD1. The CDR3 consists of 15 residues. V shed 1 base, J shed 2 bases, and the junction held 4 bases outside the gene matches. Germline V gene sequence: CDR1 LGHNT, CDR2 FRNRAP.

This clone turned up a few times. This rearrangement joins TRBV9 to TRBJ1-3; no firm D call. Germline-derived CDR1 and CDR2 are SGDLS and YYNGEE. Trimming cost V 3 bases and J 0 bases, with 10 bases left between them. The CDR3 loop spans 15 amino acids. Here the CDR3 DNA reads TGTGCCAGCAGCGGCTTTGAGAGCTCTGGAAACACCATATATTTT. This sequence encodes CASSGFESSGNTIYF.

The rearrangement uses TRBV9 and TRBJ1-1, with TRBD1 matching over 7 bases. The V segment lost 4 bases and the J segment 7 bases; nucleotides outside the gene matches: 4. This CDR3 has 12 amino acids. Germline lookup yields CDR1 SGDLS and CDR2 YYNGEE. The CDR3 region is CASSTGAGEAFF. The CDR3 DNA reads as TGTGCCAGCAGCACAGGGGCCGGTGAAGCTTTCTTT.

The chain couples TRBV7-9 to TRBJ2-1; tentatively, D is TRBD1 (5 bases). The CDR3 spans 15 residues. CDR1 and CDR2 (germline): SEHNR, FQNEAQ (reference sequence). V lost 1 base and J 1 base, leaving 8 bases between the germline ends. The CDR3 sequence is CASSLVQGSYNEQFF. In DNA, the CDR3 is TGTGCCAGCAGCTTAGTCCAGGGATCCTACAATGAGCAGTTCTTC.

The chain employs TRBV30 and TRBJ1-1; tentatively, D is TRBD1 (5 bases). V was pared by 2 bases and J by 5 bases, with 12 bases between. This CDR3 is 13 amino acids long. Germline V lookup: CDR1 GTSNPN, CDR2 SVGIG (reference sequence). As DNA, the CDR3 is TGTGCCTGGAGTCCTACGGGGGGGACTGAAGCTTTCTTT. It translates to CAWSPTGGTEAFF.

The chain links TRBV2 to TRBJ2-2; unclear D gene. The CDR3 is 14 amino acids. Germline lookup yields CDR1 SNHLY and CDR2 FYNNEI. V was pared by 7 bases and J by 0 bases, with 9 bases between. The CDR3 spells CASIFRANTGELFF. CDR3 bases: TGTGCCAGCATCTTCCGGGCGAACACCGGGGAGCTGTTTTTT.

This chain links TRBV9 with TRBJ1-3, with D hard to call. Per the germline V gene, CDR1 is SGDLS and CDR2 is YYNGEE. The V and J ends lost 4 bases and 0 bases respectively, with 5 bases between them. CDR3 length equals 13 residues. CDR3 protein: CASSYLSGNTIYF. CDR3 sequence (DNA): TGTGCCAGCAGCTATCTCTCTGGAAACACCATATATTTT.

CDR3 loop: CASSPTCSSARTYNEQFF. CDR3 nucleotides: TGTGCCAGCAGCCCTACCTGCTCTAGTGCACGAACTTACAATGAGCAGTTCTTC. The V and J genes are TRBV21-1 and TRBJ2-1; the table's D call, TRBD2, has no DNA check behind it. TRBV21-1 is shown as a pseudogene. The CDR3 is made up of 18 amino acids.

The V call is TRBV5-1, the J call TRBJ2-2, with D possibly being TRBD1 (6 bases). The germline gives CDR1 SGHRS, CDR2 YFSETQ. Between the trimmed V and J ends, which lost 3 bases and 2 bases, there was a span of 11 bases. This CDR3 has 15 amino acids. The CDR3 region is CASSWTRGNTGELFF. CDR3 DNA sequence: TGCGCCAGCAGCTGGACCAGGGGTAACACCGGGGAGCTGTTTTTT. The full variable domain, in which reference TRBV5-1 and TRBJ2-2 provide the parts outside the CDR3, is KAGVTQTPRYLIKTRGQQVTLSCSPISGHRSVSWYQQTPGQGLQFLFEYFSETQRNKGNFPGRFSGRQFSNSRSEMNVSTLELGDSALYLCASSWTRGNTGELFFGEGSRLTVL.

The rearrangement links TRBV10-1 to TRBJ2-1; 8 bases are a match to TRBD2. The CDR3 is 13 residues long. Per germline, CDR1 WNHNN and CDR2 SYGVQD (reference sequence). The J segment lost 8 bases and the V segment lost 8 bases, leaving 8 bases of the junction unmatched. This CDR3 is CASSGGATDEQFF. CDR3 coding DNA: TGCGCCAGCTCCGGGGGGGCCACTGATGAGCAGTTCTTC.

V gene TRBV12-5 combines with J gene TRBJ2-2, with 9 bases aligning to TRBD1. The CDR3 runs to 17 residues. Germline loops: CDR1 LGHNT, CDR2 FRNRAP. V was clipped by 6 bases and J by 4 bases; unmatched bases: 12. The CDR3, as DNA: TGTGCTAGTGGGTCCGGAACCGGGACAGGGTTCACCGGGGAGCTGTTTTTT. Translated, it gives CASGSGTGTGFTGELFF.